This is a list of T cell receptor beta chains from one sample in a study of T cell responses to AZD1222 COVID-19 vaccine. Generated by immunoSEQ multiplex PCR, the TCRdb table keeps only in-frame clones and is missing some. The sample includes 150,000 to 200,000 clones, around 90% of them seen just once. Here the sequenced sample was peripheral blood, taken on day 0 of AZD1222 vaccination. Receptors were obtained from an adult in good health. The CDR3 runs from the conserved cysteine through the conserved F or W. The order of the fields is V gene, D gene, clone size, J gene, CDR3 DNA, CDR3 protein. The D gene is left open where the match is weak. Size tells how often a clone was seen (once, few, many) or the class of an expanded clone, and some rows leave it out.

V gene: TRBV23-1
D gene: -
clone size: -
J gene: TRBJ2-2
CDR3 DNA: TGCGCCACCAAGAGGCAGGGTGTAAATAGGGGGGAGCTGTTTTTT
CDR3 protein: CATKRQGVNRGELFF

V gene: TRBV6-5
D gene: -
clone size: -
J gene: TRBJ2-6
CDR3 DNA: TGTGCCAGCACCCTAAGAGGGTCTGGGGCCAACGTCCTGACTTTC
CDR3 protein: CASTLRGSGANVLTF

V gene: TRBV11-3
D gene: TRBD1
clone size: once
J gene: TRBJ2-7
CDR3 DNA: TGTGCCAGCACCACGTCCGGGACAGGAGGGGCCGAGCAGTACTTC
CDR3 protein: CASTTSGTGGAEQYF

V gene: TRBV30
D gene: TRBD1
clone size: once
J gene: TRBJ2-7
CDR3 DNA: TGTGCCTGGAGTGCGGACAGGGGGGACGAGCAGTACTTC
CDR3 protein: CAWSADRGDEQYF

V gene: TRBV11-2
D gene: TRBD1
clone size: -
J gene: TRBJ1-2
CDR3 DNA: TGTGCCAGCAGCCTAGGGACAGGGGAGGGCTACACCTTC
CDR3 protein: CASSLGTGEGYTF

V gene: TRBV10-1
D gene: TRBD2
clone size: -
J gene: TRBJ2-2
CDR3 DNA: TGCGCCAGCAGTGAGTGGGGTAGCGGGAGTTACCGACTGTTTTTT
CDR3 protein: CASSEWGSGSYRLFF

V gene: TRBV7-8
D gene: -
clone size: -
J gene: TRBJ2-5
CDR3 DNA: TGTGCCAGCAGCTTAGCGTGGCGGCCTTCCCAAGAGACCCAGTACTTC
CDR3 protein: CASSLAWRPSQETQYF

V gene: TRBV6-5
D gene: TRBD2
clone size: -
J gene: TRBJ2-5
CDR3 DNA: TGTGCCAGCAGTCGCGGGGGGTACCAAGAGACCCAGTACTTC
CDR3 protein: CASSRGGYQETQYF

V gene: TRBV4-3
D gene: TRBD1
clone size: once
J gene: TRBJ2-3
CDR3 DNA: TGCGCCAGCAGCCAAGAGGACAGGGGGCGAGATACGCAGTATTTT
CDR3 protein: CASSQEDRGRDTQYF

V gene: TRBV2
D gene: TRBD1
clone size: -
J gene: TRBJ1-5
CDR3 DNA: TGTGCCAGCACGACAGGGGCCGGTCAGCCCCAGCATTTT
CDR3 protein: CASTTGAGQPQHF

V gene: TRBV18
D gene: -
clone size: -
J gene: TRBJ1-2
CDR3 DNA: TGTGCCAGCCGGGGTTGGGCCGGAGAAGGCTACACCTTC
CDR3 protein: CASRGWAGEGYTF

V gene: TRBV30
D gene: TRBD1
clone size: -
J gene: TRBJ1-5
CDR3 DNA: TGTGCCTGGAGACCCACGGACAGGGAATATCAGCCCCAGCATTTT
CDR3 protein: CAWRPTDREYQPQHF

V gene: TRBV11-2
D gene: -
clone size: -
J gene: TRBJ2-7
CDR3 DNA: TGTGCCAGCAGCTTAGGAAGCGTGGGGGAGCAGTACTTC
CDR3 protein: CASSLGSVGEQYF

V gene: TRBV5-1
D gene: -
clone size: -
J gene: TRBJ2-1
CDR3 DNA: TGCGCCAGCAGCCCCGGGATTTACAATGAGCAGTTCTTC
CDR3 protein: CASSPGIYNEQFF

V gene: TRBV6-5
D gene: -
clone size: -
J gene: TRBJ1-1
CDR3 DNA: TGTGCCAGCAGCTCGAACGGGTGGCCCCCTGAAGCTTTCTTT
CDR3 protein: CASSSNGWPPEAFF

V gene: TRBV27
D gene: -
clone size: -
J gene: TRBJ1-1
CDR3 DNA: TGTGCCAGCAGTTGGAGAGGCCCGAACACTGAAGCTTTCTTT
CDR3 protein: CASSWRGPNTEAFF

V gene: TRBV7-2
D gene: TRBD2
clone size: -
J gene: TRBJ2-7
CDR3 DNA: TGTGCCAGCAGCATATCCGGGACTAGCGGATACGAGCAGTACTTC
CDR3 protein: CASSISGTSGYEQYF

V gene: TRBV24-1
D gene: -
clone size: -
J gene: TRBJ1-5
CDR3 DNA: TGTGCCACAAACGGAGTCACAAATCAGCCCCAGCATTTT
CDR3 protein: CATNGVTNQPQHF

V gene: TRBV28
D gene: -
clone size: -
J gene: TRBJ1-3
CDR3 DNA: TGTGCCAGCAGTTTGTATCAGGCCGGGGGGAACACCATATATTTT
CDR3 protein: CASSLYQAGGNTIYF

V gene: TRBV7-7
D gene: -
clone size: -
J gene: TRBJ2-2
CDR3 DNA: TGTGCTAGCAGCTTAGCGCAGACTTCCACCGGGGAGCTGTTTTTT
CDR3 protein: CASSLAQTSTGELFF

V gene: TRBV2
D gene: TRBD1
clone size: -
J gene: TRBJ2-5
CDR3 DNA: TGTGCCAGCACCGGGACAGGGGGCCGAGGGACCCAGTACTTC
CDR3 protein: CASTGTGGRGTQYF

V gene: TRBV12-3/TRBV12-4
D gene: -
clone size: -
J gene: TRBJ1-1
CDR3 DNA: TGTGCCAGCAGTTTAGTCAGGCTTGAAGCTTTCTTT
CDR3 protein: CASSLVRLEAFF

V gene: TRBV28
D gene: TRBD1
clone size: -
J gene: TRBJ1-5
CDR3 DNA: TGTGCCAGCACCGGGACAGGGGGTGATCAGCCCCAGCATTTT
CDR3 protein: CASTGTGGDQPQHF

V gene: TRBV28
D gene: TRBD1
clone size: few
J gene: TRBJ1-2
CDR3 DNA: TGTGCCAGCAGACCTCGGGACAGGCATGGCTACACCTTC
CDR3 protein: CASRPRDRHGYTF

V gene: TRBV28
D gene: -
clone size: -
J gene: TRBJ1-5
CDR3 DNA: TGTGCCAGCACCTATATCAGGGACGGGCCCCAGCATTTT
CDR3 protein: CASTYIRDGPQHF

V gene: TRBV29-1
D gene: -
clone size: -
J gene: TRBJ1-1
CDR3 DNA: TGCAGCGTCCGGTTGGCCACTGAAGCTTTCTTT
CDR3 protein: CSVRLATEAFF

V gene: TRBV10-3
D gene: -
clone size: -
J gene: TRBJ1-5
CDR3 DNA: TGTGCCATCAGTGATAGCGGTCAGCCCCAGCATTTT
CDR3 protein: CAISDSGQPQHF

V gene: TRBV6-4
D gene: -
clone size: -
J gene: TRBJ2-7
CDR3 DNA: TGTGCCAGCAGCCCAGGGCGGGATTATTACGAGCAGTACTTC
CDR3 protein: CASSPGRDYYEQYF

V gene: TRBV6-1
D gene: -
clone size: -
J gene: TRBJ1-2
CDR3 DNA: TGTGCCAGCAGTGAAGCTTGGGGAGTCGGGGGCTACACCTTC
CDR3 protein: CASSEAWGVGGYTF

V gene: TRBV11-3
D gene: -
clone size: -
J gene: TRBJ2-2
CDR3 DNA: TGTGCCAGCAGCTTGAGGGACACCGGGGAGCTGTTTTTT
CDR3 protein: CASSLRDTGELFF

V gene: TRBV6-5
D gene: -
clone size: many
J gene: TRBJ2-7
CDR3 DNA: TGTGCCAGCAGACATTTCAGGGAGAGTTCTGACGAGCAGTACTTC
CDR3 protein: CASRHFRESSDEQYF

V gene: TRBV28
D gene: -
clone size: -
J gene: TRBJ2-7
CDR3 DNA: TGTGCCAGCAGTTCCTCCGGGGCCCACACCTACGAGCAGTACTTC
CDR3 protein: CASSSSGAHTYEQYF

V gene: TRBV5-1
D gene: -
clone size: -
J gene: TRBJ1-1
CDR3 DNA: TGCGCCAGCCGAAAATCCACCGCGGGCACTGAAGCTTTCTTT
CDR3 protein: CASRKSTAGTEAFF

V gene: TRBV11-3
D gene: -
clone size: -
J gene: TRBJ2-2
CDR3 DNA: TGTGCCAGCAGTCAAGACCGTGGTTCCACCGGGGAGCTGTTTTTT
CDR3 protein: CASSQDRGSTGELFF

V gene: TRBV10-1
D gene: -
clone size: -
J gene: TRBJ1-1
CDR3 DNA: TGCGCCAGCAGTAGGGGCGGCATGAACACTGAAGCTTTCTTT
CDR3 protein: CASSRGGMNTEAFF

V gene: TRBV4-1
D gene: -
clone size: -
J gene: TRBJ2-7
CDR3 DNA: TGCGCCAGCAGCCCCTCCCGGGTGGGTCGCTACGAGCAGTACTTC
CDR3 protein: CASSPSRVGRYEQYF

V gene: TRBV6-1
D gene: -
clone size: -
J gene: TRBJ1-1
CDR3 DNA: TGTGCCAGCAGTGAAGCCGCTGAAGCTTTCTTT
CDR3 protein: CASSEAAEAFF

V gene: TRBV6-2/TRBV6-3
D gene: -
clone size: -
J gene: TRBJ2-1
CDR3 DNA: TGTGCCAGCAGTGGCCGGGACAATGAGCAGTTCTTC
CDR3 protein: CASSGRDNEQFF

V gene: TRBV4-3
D gene: -
clone size: -
J gene: TRBJ1-5
CDR3 DNA: TGCGCCAGCAGCCAAGCTTTCAATAGCAATCAGCCCCAGCATTTT
CDR3 protein: CASSQAFNSNQPQHF

V gene: TRBV14
D gene: -
clone size: -
J gene: TRBJ1-5
CDR3 DNA: TGTGCCAGCAGCCACACCTCAGGGCCCCAGCATTTT
CDR3 protein: CASSHTSGPQHF

V gene: TRBV27
D gene: TRBD1
clone size: -
J gene: TRBJ2-1
CDR3 DNA: TGTGCCAGCAGAATCCTAGGACAGGGCCGACTCAATGAGCAGTTCTTC
CDR3 protein: CASRILGQGRLNEQFF

V gene: TRBV5-5
D gene: TRBD1
clone size: once
J gene: TRBJ1-5
CDR3 DNA: TGTGCCAGCAGCTCCGGACAGGGATATAGCAATCAGCCCCAGCATTTT
CDR3 protein: CASSSGQGYSNQPQHF

V gene: TRBV20-1
D gene: -
clone size: -
J gene: TRBJ1-2
CDR3 DNA: TGCAGTGCTCCCAAGGTTTATGGCTACACCTTC
CDR3 protein: CSAPKVYGYTF

V gene: TRBV11-3
D gene: -
clone size: -
J gene: TRBJ1-1
CDR3 DNA: TGTGCCATACGGGGGCGTAGCGACACTGAAGCTTTCTTT
CDR3 protein: CAIRGRSDTEAFF

V gene: TRBV6-2/TRBV6-3
D gene: -
clone size: once
J gene: TRBJ2-1
CDR3 DNA: TGTGCCAGCAGTTACTCCGGGGGGCCGCATGAGCAGTTCTTC
CDR3 protein: CASSYSGGPHEQFF

V gene: TRBV5-1
D gene: -
clone size: -
J gene: TRBJ1-2
CDR3 DNA: TGCGCCAGCAGCTCCCCCGGGAAGAACTATGGCTACACCTTC
CDR3 protein: CASSSPGKNYGYTF

V gene: TRBV6-6
D gene: -
clone size: -
J gene: TRBJ1-5
CDR3 DNA: TGTGCCAGCAGTCGAGGGGCCGGGCAGCCCCAGCATTTT
CDR3 protein: CASSRGAGQPQHF

V gene: TRBV29-1
D gene: -
clone size: -
J gene: TRBJ1-2
CDR3 DNA: TGCAGCGTTGATAGGACACTCTATGGCTACACCTTC
CDR3 protein: CSVDRTLYGYTF

V gene: TRBV24-1
D gene: -
clone size: -
J gene: TRBJ2-5
CDR3 DNA: TGTGCCACCAGTGAATGGGAGGAAGAGACCCAGTACTTC
CDR3 protein: CATSEWEEETQYF

V gene: TRBV7-9
D gene: -
clone size: -
J gene: TRBJ2-5
CDR3 DNA: TGTGCCAGCAGCACAACAGGGTTGGAGACCCAGTACTTC
CDR3 protein: CASSTTGLETQYF

V gene: TRBV28
D gene: TRBD1
clone size: -
J gene: TRBJ1-6
CDR3 DNA: TGTGCCAGCAGTACACAGGGGATCGCCTATAATTCACCCCTCCACTTT
CDR3 protein: CASSTQGIAYNSPLHF

V gene: TRBV28
D gene: -
clone size: -
J gene: TRBJ2-1
CDR3 DNA: TGTGCCAGCAGTTGGGCCCACAATGAGCAGTTCTTC
CDR3 protein: CASSWAHNEQFF

V gene: TRBV10-1
D gene: -
clone size: -
J gene: TRBJ2-2
CDR3 DNA: TGCGCCAGCAGAAGTAACACCGGGGAGCTGTTTTTT
CDR3 protein: CASRSNTGELFF

V gene: TRBV6-4
D gene: -
clone size: -
J gene: TRBJ2-1
CDR3 DNA: TGTGCCAGCAGAGAGGGCAATGAGCAGTTCTTC
CDR3 protein: CASREGNEQFF

V gene: TRBV29-1
D gene: TRBD1
clone size: -
J gene: TRBJ2-5
CDR3 DNA: TGCAGCGTGCCTGCGAGGGGGCAGGGGCAAGAGACCCAGTACTTC
CDR3 protein: CSVPARGQGQETQYF